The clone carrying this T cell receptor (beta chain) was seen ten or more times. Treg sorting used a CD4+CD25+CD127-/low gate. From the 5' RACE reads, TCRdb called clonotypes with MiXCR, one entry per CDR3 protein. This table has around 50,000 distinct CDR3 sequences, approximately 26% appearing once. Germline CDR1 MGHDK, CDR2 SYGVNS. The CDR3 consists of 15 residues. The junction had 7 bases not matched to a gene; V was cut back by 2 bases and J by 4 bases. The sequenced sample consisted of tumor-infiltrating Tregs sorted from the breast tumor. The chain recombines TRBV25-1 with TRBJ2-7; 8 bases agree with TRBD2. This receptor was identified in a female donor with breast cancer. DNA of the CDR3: TGTGCCAGCAGTGAAGGCGAGCGGGAGAGATACGAGCAGTACTTC. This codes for CASSEGERERYEQYF.